The TCR beta chain described here comes from a study of identical twins (dated by TCRdb to the mid-2010s). Background on the whole study: To test whether fetal clonotypes persist, the study used deep sequencing on TCR alpha and beta repertoires from monozygotic twins, unrelated adults of various ages, and cord blood. To rule out contamination, the twin experiments were replicated at different times with different library preparation protocols. General study outcomes and caveats: Because the same donors could not be followed over many years, the conclusions depended on cross-sectional statistical analysis. The excess sharing between twins in beta out-of-frame sequences was weaker because fewer shared sequences reduced the signal-to-noise ratio. In monozygotic twins, recombination models systematically underestimated out-of-frame TCR alpha sharing, but the models matched the sharing seen between unrelated individuals. Compared with coincidental sharing between unrelated individuals, out-of-frame TCR alpha sequences shared between twins showed an excess of sequences with low generation probability. Fewer insertions were carried by abundant cord blood beta clonotypes, a similar but weaker trend appeared in young adult naive repertoires, and no such trend appeared in memory repertoires. Invariant T cells such as MAIT and iNKT could partly confound zero-insertion analyses, though diverse VJ usage argued against this for most clonotypes.

Only healthy Caucasian donors were included. The researchers also sequenced three unrelated adults who were not twins: a male aged 18 to 29, a male aged 50 to 60, and a female aged 50 to 60. Miltenyi CD45RO+ enrichment and human naive T-cell isolation kits were used to isolate memory (CD45RO+) and naive T cells from PBMC. Libraries were prepared through 5' RACE. TCRdb records Illumina HiSeq 2000 as the sequencer. A universal primer binding site was added through template switching, and the final cDNA carried a unique molecular identifier so that TCR cDNA molecules could be counted accurately. First-strand cDNA for TCR alpha and beta chains was synthesized from specific primers in the conserved constant-segment region. To control for contamination, every cDNA library carried two barcodes: a SMART-Mk sample barcode plus Illumina barcodes. TruSeq adapter sequences, together with Illumina sample barcodes, were added in two successive PCR steps. TCR alpha and beta cDNA libraries were sequenced on the Illumina HiSeq platform with custom primers. From the authors' description of their analysis: Raw reads were processed with MiGEC to extract unique molecular identifiers, and MiXCR was used to determine CDR3 positions. Recombination models were inferred per individual with the repgenHMM and IGoR tools using an EM algorithm. Shared clonotype analysis was performed with the tcR package in R, normalizing sharing by the product of cloneset sizes. Out-of-frame nonproductive sequences were analyzed to study raw recombination free of thymic and clonal selection effects. Using fastp at Q25 and MiXCR, TCRdb reprocessed the public reads and kept productive beta chains. For every CDR3 protein sequence, its rows merge into one entry that carries the most common genes and DNA. These V and J calls are TCRdb output, not the study's own analysis. The sample includes 350,000 to 500,000 distinct CDR3 sequences, with under 20% observed a single time. The top ten clones comprise less than 15% of the sample.

From the germline V gene, CDR1 is MNHEY and CDR2 is SVGEGT. From the cysteine through the phenylalanine, the CDR3 covers 16 amino acids. This entry keeps only the CDR3 DNA: 48 bases, framed from base 1. Relative to germline, V is 3 bases shorter and J is 0 bases shorter, with 12 bases between their ends. In regard to this clonotype: Its target antigen remains unknown. Qualities for individual bases were not recorded, and no much larger clone is one base off.

Source material: naive T cells sorted from blood. Interpreted using the paper, the cell subset or site label stands for: cells isolated with a human naive T-cell isolation kit. This sequence uses TRBV6-2 or TRBV6-3 and TRBJ2-1; the D region may be TRBD1 or TRBD2, each matching 5 bases equally. The sequence was collected from a man in his forties or fifties in good health. The DNA sequence is as follows: TGTGCCAGCAGTTATGAGGGGTCCGGCTCCTACAATGAGCAGTTCTTC. It is translated as CASSYEGSGSYNEQFF.